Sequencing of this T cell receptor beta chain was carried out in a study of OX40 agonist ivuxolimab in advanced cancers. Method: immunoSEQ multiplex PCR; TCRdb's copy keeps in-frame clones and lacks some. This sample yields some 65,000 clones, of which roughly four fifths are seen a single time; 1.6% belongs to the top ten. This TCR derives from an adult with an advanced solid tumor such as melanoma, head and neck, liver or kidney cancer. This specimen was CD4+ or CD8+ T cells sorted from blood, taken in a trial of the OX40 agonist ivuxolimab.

The CDR3 DNA reads as TGTGCCAGCAGCTTAGCCCTTGGGGGGATAAACACAGATACGCAGTATTTT. The encoded protein is CASSLALGGINTDTQYF. This rearrangement joins TRBV11-2 to TRBJ2-3; a possible D gene is TRBD2 (6 bases). CDR1 is SGHAT and CDR2 is FQNNGV in the germline V gene. The length of the CDR3 is 17 residues. The germline V and J ends were trimmed by 1 base and 2 bases, with 16 bases remaining between them.